This T cell receptor (beta chain) is drawn from a study of blood T cell repertoires in COVID-19 (TCRdb year 2020). Background for the entire study: Samples from collaborators originated in the United States, Italy and Spain and spanned both the acute and convalescent phases of COVID-19. A de-identified subject ID, COVID-19 status, age in years and sex were almost always included in the sample metadata. Samples were obtained from the ongoing ImmuneRACE study (first 160 participants) and from 1,254 subjects provided by 6 global collaborators. Where available, HLA class I and class II types were taken from metadata supplied by the sample provider and were not determined by assay-based typing. The repertoires were released in a freely available public database meant as a resource for research on the immune response to SARS-CoV-2. Deeply sampled blood TCRbeta repertoires from subjects exposed to, actively infected with, or recovered from COVID-19 were included in the dataset. The prospective study material was composed of cDNA or gDNA derived from T cells, B-cell-depleted T cells, or PBMCs. Study-level results and caveats: Clinical and demographic metadata were provided uncurated, with the amount varying by source and participant.

Points on this clone: What antigen it recognizes has not been identified. The record has no base qualities; no much larger clone is one base away.

One collaborating source in Seattle enrolled patients while the patients were actively infected and followed the patients over time throughout the course of disease. The collaborating institutions used their own protocols to collect whole blood in K2EDTA tubes. For TCRbeta analysis, collaborators shipped samples as frozen whole blood, isolated PBMCs, or DNA extracted from either of those sample types. TCRbeta CDR3 regions were amplified from genomic DNA by means of the immunoSEQ Assay, a bias-controlled multiplex PCR. Per the authors' processing: Nucleated cell counts per sample were estimated from amplification of reference gene primers within the assay. To quantify the absolute abundance of each unique TCRbeta CDR3 rearrangement, sequence reads were collapsed and filtered. For each sample, productive Simpson clonality was calculated by taking the square root of Simpson's diversity index across productive rearrangements. TCRdb holds this immuneACCESS table with in-frame rearrangements only. Some clones are missing; in checked studies, unresolved V genes explain under half, and the rest has no known cause. Clonal size and the V and J genes are those of that table, whereas D and trimming came from the DNA. Counted in this sample were around 430,000 clones; around 88% of them appeared once. Of the sample, over 10% falls within the top ten clones.

CDR1 and CDR2 are drawn from the germline V gene (reference sequence): SEHNR, FQNEAQ. V is pared back by 3 bases and J by 6 bases, with 21 bases lying between the germline termini. From the cysteine up to the phenylalanine, the CDR3 has a length of 17 residues. The only DNA kept is the CDR3, 51 bases in frame from the first base. Material: peripheral blood. The clonotype comes from a woman in her forties or fifties with COVID-19, enrolled during active disease. The chain links TRBV7-9 with TRBJ2-1; the D gene is perhaps TRBD1, on 6 matching bases. The CDR3 region reads CASSLFTGRDLPNEQFF. Here is the DNA: TGTGCCAGCAGCTTGTTTACAGGGCGCGACCTCCCCAATGAGCAGTTCTTC.